The present T cell receptor (beta chain) was sequenced within a study of T cell repertoires in cytomegalovirus infection (dated by TCRdb to between 2018 and 2020). In the study overall: Alongside well-studied HLA-B-restricted epitopes, the peptide stimulations were aimed at recently identified HLA-C-restricted CMV epitopes, whose presentation resists viral immunomodulation. Donor HLA type was relevant to the analysis, because carriage of CMV infection together with the matching HLA type was indicated by public TCR beta signatures.

Sequencing took place on an Illumina HiSeq 1500. In-frame beta chains were kept once TCRdb had trimmed the public reads at Q25 with fastp and called clones with MiXCR. Records with the same CDR3 protein are collapsed into one entry carrying the most frequent genes and DNA. Here the sample has around 710,000 distinct CDR3 sequences; roughly 29% occur a single time. Jointly, the top ten make up about 12% of the sample. Measured from the cysteine to the phenylalanine, the CDR3 is 15 residues long. Only CDR3 DNA remains: 45 bases, in frame from the first base. CDR1 and CDR2 are read off the germline V gene as SGHAT and FQNNGV. Cut back by 1 base and 3 bases, the V and J ends lie 12 bases apart. This sample's treatment or condition label indicates: in vitro stimulation with specific CMV peptide epitopes to enrich CMV-specific T cells. This clonotype was counted ten times or more. Its target antigen remains unknown. Within one base of it there is no much larger clone, and no base qualities were kept.

Overall results and qualifications from the work: Cumulative frequency of public TCR beta family members discriminated carriers of CMV infection plus the relevant HLA type in this cohort and an independent roughly 330-donor cohort. The ex vivo response was dominated by HLA-C-restricted CMV-specific TCR beta clonotypes, which also provided the single most frequent clonotype in two of eight donors.

The chain couples TRBV11-2 to TRBJ2-5; TRBD1 is perhaps the D gene, given 5 matching bases. This TCR derives from a human donor in good health (CMV status not recorded). Some clones in this sample may be carry-over from other donors' samples. The sequencing used cultured CD8+ T cells from PBMCs, collected from culture after CMV antigen stimulation. The DNA sequence is TGTGCCAGCAGCTTAGGGGGCGCCCTGGAAGAGACCCAGTACTTC. The resulting protein is CASSLGGALEETQYF.